This TCR beta chain originates from a study of blood T cell repertoires in COVID-19. Germline CDR1 is MNHNY and CDR2 is SVGAGI (reference sequence). CDR3 size: 15 residues. V gave up 6 bases and J gave up 1 base, with 15 bases separating them. Assay: immunoSEQ multiplex PCR; the TCRdb copy retains only in-frame clones and omits some. Among under 350,000 clones, approximately 85% were seen once, and the ten largest hold approximately 11%. The V gene is TRBV6-6, the J gene TRBJ1-1; D may be TRBD1 (5 bases). The receptor was isolated from a woman in her seventies with acute or convalescent COVID-19. The sequenced material came from peripheral blood. The CDR3 nucleotides read TGTGCCAGCAGGGGAGGGAAGGGGAAGAACACTGAAGCTTTCTTT. Protein product: CASRGGKGKNTEAFF.